This T cell receptor (beta chain) was found in a study of T cell repertoires in ileal Crohn's disease. The CDR3 length is 15 residues. V shed 1 base and J shed 7 bases, with 18 bases lying between them. Looked up from germline, CDR1 is SGHRS and CDR2 is YFSETQ. The assay was immunoSEQ multiplex PCR, and TCRdb's table has in-frame clones only and misses some. Among approximately 30,000 clones, roughly 78% were seen once, and the ten largest hold around 19%. Input material: ileal tissue. This TCR was sampled from an adult with Crohn's disease. V is TRBV5-1 and J is TRBJ2-7; possibly TRBD1 for D (5 bases). Written as DNA, the CDR3 is TGCGCCAGCAGCTTGCTGCAGGGATCAACGTGGGAGCAGTACTTC. Amino acids: CASSLLQGSTWEQYF.